This TCR beta chain was sequenced for a study of cytomegalovirus exposure and HLA in healthy donors. About the research overall: Earlier, 95 million to 140 million unique TCR beta sequences were recovered from about 200 million T cells by an analysis. Study conclusions and caveats: TCR beta sequences reportedly predicted the HLA-A and HLA-B alleles of most subjects accurately. The authors listed 180 or so TCR beta chains as cytomegalovirus-associated. Most CMV-associated TCR beta chains appeared HLA-restricted in a later analysis.

About this clone: The antigen remains undetermined.

The PCR was carried out with 60 Vbeta primers and 13 Jbeta primers. Repertoires were generated with immunoSEQ multiplex PCR, while TCRdb's copy carries only in-frame clones and drops some. The table has 100,000 to 150,000 clones, around 68% seen once. This sequence originates from a man aged 40-49 years in good health and CMV-seropositive. The sequenced sample consisted of PBMCs.

The CDR3 DNA reads TGTGCCAGCAGCTTTGTTGCCACCGGGGAGACCCAGTACTTC. Translated, it gives CASSFVATGETQYF. This chain links TRBV5-8 with TRBJ2-5; D remains ambiguous. The CDR3 contains 14 residues. Germline V CDR1 and CDR2: SGHTS, YDEGEE. Trimming stripped 2 bases from V and 5 bases from J, with 13 bases between.